Following are 15 T cell receptor beta chains from one sample sequenced in a study of shared clonotypes between healthy human individuals. The data were produced by immunoSEQ multiplex PCR, yet TCRdb's version contains in-frame clones alone and is incomplete. This sample carries about 450,000 clones, roughly 78% of them seen once, and the ten largest clones take roughly 12%. Sequenced material: PBMCs. The receptors were gathered from a woman between 40 and 50 years old in good health. Some clones in this sample may be carry-over from other donors' samples.

This clone was detected only once. At one of its ends the junction is not consistent with the germline gene, which may arise from a read error. The CDR3 region has the DNA TGTGCCAGCAGCTTTCAGGGGACGGCGAACGCCGGGGAGCTGTTTTTT. Translation gives CASSFQGTANAGELFF. The chain is built from TRBV7-6 and TRBJ2-2; tentative D call: TRBD1 (6 bases). CDR1 and CDR2 (germline): SGHVS, FNYEAQ. The CDR3 contains 16 residues. Full variable domain (rest looked up from reference TRBV7-6 and TRBJ2-2): GAGVSQSPRYKVTKRGQDVALRCDPISGHVSLYWYRQALGQGPEFLTYFNYEAQQDKSGLPNDRFSAERPEGSISTLTIQRTEQRDSAMYRCASSFQGTANAGELFFGEGSRLTVL.

The J gene is TRBJ2-1, the V gene TRBV27, with D perhaps TRBD2 (5 bases). The germline V gene encodes CDR1 MNHEY and CDR2 SMNVEV (reference sequence). The CDR3 consists of 13 residues. V lost 1 base to trimming and J lost 9 bases, with 10 bases between them. CDR3 region: CASSLYRRGEQFF. Here the CDR3 DNA reads TGTGCCAGCAGTTTATACAGACGGGGTGAGCAGTTCTTC.

The chain has TRBV6-5 and TRBJ1-6; D may be TRBD1 (5 bases). The CDR3 runs 14 residues. Germline loops: CDR1 MNHEY, CDR2 SVGAGI. The ends were cut back, 2 bases at V and 14 bases at J, with 16 bases in the middle. Written as DNA, the CDR3 is TGTGCCAGCAGTTACGCATACAGGAGGACTGCCCTCCACTTT. As protein: CASSYAYRRTALHF.

The rearrangement joins TRBV7-3 to TRBJ2-2; 14 bases are shared with TRBD2. Germline trimming cut 5 bases from V and 4 bases from J; bases unmatched to any gene: 3. This CDR3 spans 16 amino acids. The V gene's germline CDR1 is SGHTA and CDR2 FQGTGA. The CDR3 here is CASSQTSGRATGELFF. Here the CDR3 DNA reads TGTGCCAGCAGCCAGACTAGCGGGAGGGCCACCGGGGAGCTGTTTTTT.

In this sample, this clone turned up once. The V call is TRBV2, the J call TRBJ2-5; 9 nucleotides agree with TRBD1. This CDR3 has 15 amino acids. Germline lookup yields CDR1 SNHLY and CDR2 FYNNEI. V lost 4 bases and J lost 5; bases outside the gene matches: 8. The CDR3 region is CASSGPGTGLETQYF. The CDR3 coding sequence is TGTGCCAGCAGTGGACCCGGGACAGGGTTGGAGACCCAGTACTTC.

The chain carries TRBV7-8 and TRBJ1-1; D not resolved. This CDR3 has 14 amino acids. V was pared by 3 bases and J by 6 bases, with 14 bases between. Germline V CDR1 and CDR2: SGHVS, FQNEAQ. CDR3 residues: CASSFGLGTAEAFF. CDR3 coding DNA: TGTGCCAGCAGCTTTGGACTCGGAACGGCTGAAGCTTTCTTT.

V and J are TRBV6-6 and TRBJ1-2; 7 bases fit TRBD1. Germline V gene lookup returns CDR1 MNHNY and CDR2 SVGAGI (reference sequence). The CDR3 totals 13 residues. With V trimmed by 6 bases and J by 8 bases, 9 bases remained unmatched. The CDR3 protein is CASSPDRAGGYTF. CDR3 DNA: TGTGCCAGCAGCCCCGACAGGGCTGGGGGCTACACCTTC.

This clone was counted only a few times. V gene TRBV20-1 combines with J gene TRBJ1-1; 8 nucleotides line up with TRBD1. This CDR3 has 10 residues. In germline, CDR1 is DFQATT, CDR2 SNEGSKA (reference sequence). V lost 8 bases to trimming and J lost 5 bases; unmatched junction nucleotides: 1. The CDR3 nucleotides are TGCAGTACAGGGGGGACTGAAGCTTTCTTT. It is translated as CSTGGTEAFF.

The V and J genes are TRBV5-1 and TRBJ2-1; TRBD2 aligns across 11 bases. The ends lost 4 bases at V and 7 bases at J; junction bases unmatched: 7. This CDR3 comprises 15 residues. Germline V gene lookup returns CDR1 SGHRS and CDR2 YFSETQ. The CDR3 bases are TGCGCCAGCAGCGATAGCGGGAGGGCCAGGAATGAGCAGTTCTTC. The encoded protein is CASSDSGRARNEQFF. The full variable domain, with the rest looked up from reference TRBV5-1 and TRBJ2-1, is KAGVTQTPRYLIKTRGQQVTLSCSPISGHRSVSWYQQTPGQGLQFLFEYFSETQRNKGNFPGRFSGRQFSNSRSEMNVSTLELGDSALYLCASSDSGRARNEQFFGPGTRLTVL.

J is TRBJ2-7 and V is TRBV25-1; D is perhaps TRBD1 or TRBD2 (5 bases each). Per germline, CDR1 MGHDK and CDR2 SYGVNS. V gave up 6 bases and J gave up 1 base, with 13 bases separating them. The CDR3 loop spans 14 amino acids. This CDR3 reads CASRRDGDSYEQYF. The CDR3 nucleotides read TGTGCCAGCAGGAGGGACGGGGATTCCTACGAGCAGTACTTC.

The gene calls are TRBV7-6 and TRBJ2-1; D possibly corresponds to TRBD1 (6 bases). V was pared by 8 bases and J by 10 bases, with 9 bases between. There are 10 residues in the CDR3. Germline V lookup: CDR1 SGHVS, CDR2 FNYEAQ. The CDR3 protein is CASAGTEQFF. In DNA form, the CDR3 reads TGTGCCAGCGCCGGGACAGAGCAGTTCTTC.

This clone has ten or more counts. This rearrangement joins TRBV2 to TRBJ1-2; 8 nucleotides align to TRBD1. The CDR3 extends over 16 amino acids. Germline V gene data show CDR1 as SNHLY and CDR2 as FYNNEI. V was pared by 4 bases and J by 8 bases, with 15 bases of the junction left unmatched. CDR3 sequence: CASSGTAPGGAGGYTF. The CDR3 DNA reads TGTGCCAGCAGTGGGACGGCCCCAGGGGGCGCCGGAGGCTACACCTTC.

The chain uses TRBV5-1 and TRBJ2-7, with D possibly matching TRBD2 (5 bases). V shed 4 bases and J shed 1 base, with 18 bases lying between them. The CDR3 consists of 16 residues. Germline assignment: CDR1 SGHRS and CDR2 YFSETQ. The CDR3 nucleotides read TGCGCCAGCAGCCCGACCATGAGGGATCTATCCTACGAGCAGTACTTC. Protein sequence: CASSPTMRDLSYEQYF. The whole variable domain, filled in from reference TRBV5-1 and TRBJ2-7, reads KAGVTQTPRYLIKTRGQQVTLSCSPISGHRSVSWYQQTPGQGLQFLFEYFSETQRNKGNFPGRFSGRQFSNSRSEMNVSTLELGDSALYLCASSPTMRDLSYEQYFGPGTRLTVT.

This clone was found once. The J gene is TRBJ2-7, the V gene TRBV10-3; TRBD2 aligns across 10 bases. CDR1 is ENHRY and CDR2 is SYGVKD in the germline V gene. The CDR3 has 14 amino acids. Trimming cost V 5 bases and J 2 bases; bases outside gene matches: 3. In nucleotides, the CDR3 is TGTGCCATCAGTTCGGGACTAGCGACCTACGAGCAGTACTTC. Its translation: CAISSGLATYEQYF.

The chain uses TRBV27 and TRBJ2-7; 9 positions agree with TRBD2. Looked up from germline, CDR1 is MNHEY and CDR2 is SMNVEV (reference sequence). J lost 2 bases, V lost 7 bases, and 6 bases had no gene match. The length of the CDR3 is 14 residues. The CDR3: CASTLTSGPYEQYF. Here the CDR3 DNA reads TGTGCCAGCACCCTGACTAGCGGTCCCTACGAGCAGTACTTC.